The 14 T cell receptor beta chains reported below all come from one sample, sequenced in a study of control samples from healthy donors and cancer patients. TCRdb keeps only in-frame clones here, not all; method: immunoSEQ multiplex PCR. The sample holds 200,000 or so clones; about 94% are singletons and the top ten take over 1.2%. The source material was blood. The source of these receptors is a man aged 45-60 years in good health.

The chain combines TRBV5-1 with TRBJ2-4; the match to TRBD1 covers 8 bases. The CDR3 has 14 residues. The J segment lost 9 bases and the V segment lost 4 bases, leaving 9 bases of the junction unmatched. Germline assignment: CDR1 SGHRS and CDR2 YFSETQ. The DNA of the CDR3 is TGCGCCAGCAGCGCGACAGGGGAGAGTACCATTCAGTACTTC. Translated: CASSATGESTIQYF.

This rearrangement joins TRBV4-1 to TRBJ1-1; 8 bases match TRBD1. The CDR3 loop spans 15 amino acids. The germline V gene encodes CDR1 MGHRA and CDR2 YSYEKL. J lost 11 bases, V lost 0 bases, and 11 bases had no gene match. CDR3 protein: CASSQEWDRYPGAFF. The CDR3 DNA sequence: TGCGCCAGCAGCCAAGAGTGGGACAGGTACCCTGGGGCTTTCTTT.

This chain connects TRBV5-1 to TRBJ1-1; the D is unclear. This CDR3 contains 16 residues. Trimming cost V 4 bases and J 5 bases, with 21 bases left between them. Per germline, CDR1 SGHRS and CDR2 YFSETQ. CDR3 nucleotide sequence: TGCGCCAGCAGCAAATTATCCGAGGGTATCGGGACTGAAGCTTTCTTT. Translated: CASSKLSEGIGTEAFF.

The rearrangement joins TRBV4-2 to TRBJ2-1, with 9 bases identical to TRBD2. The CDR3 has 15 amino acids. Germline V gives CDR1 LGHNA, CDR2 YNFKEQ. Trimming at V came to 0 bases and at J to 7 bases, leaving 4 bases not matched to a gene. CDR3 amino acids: CASSQDGGGVNEQFF. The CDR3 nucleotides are TGTGCCAGCAGCCAAGATGGCGGGGGGGTAAATGAGCAGTTCTTC.

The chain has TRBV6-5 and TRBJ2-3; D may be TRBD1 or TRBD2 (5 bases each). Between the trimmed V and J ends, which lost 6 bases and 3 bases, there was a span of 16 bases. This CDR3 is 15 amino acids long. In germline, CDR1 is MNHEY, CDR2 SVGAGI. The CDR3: CASRPGPAFTDTQYF. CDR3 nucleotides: TGTGCCAGCAGGCCGGGACCAGCTTTTACAGATACGCAGTATTTT.

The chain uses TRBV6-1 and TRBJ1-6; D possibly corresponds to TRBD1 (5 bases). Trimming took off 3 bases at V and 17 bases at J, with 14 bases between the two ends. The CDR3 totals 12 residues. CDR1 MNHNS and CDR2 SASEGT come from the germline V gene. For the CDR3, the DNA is TGTGCCAGCAGTGATGGACGGACACTGGTCCACTTT. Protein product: CASSDGRTLVHF.

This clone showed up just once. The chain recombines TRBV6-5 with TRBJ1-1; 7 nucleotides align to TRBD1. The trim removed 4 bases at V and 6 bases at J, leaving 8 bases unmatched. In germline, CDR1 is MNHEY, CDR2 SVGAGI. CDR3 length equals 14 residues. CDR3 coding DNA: TGTGCCAGCAGTTCGACAGGGAGGGGCCCTGAAGCTTTCTTT. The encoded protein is CASSSTGRGPEAFF.

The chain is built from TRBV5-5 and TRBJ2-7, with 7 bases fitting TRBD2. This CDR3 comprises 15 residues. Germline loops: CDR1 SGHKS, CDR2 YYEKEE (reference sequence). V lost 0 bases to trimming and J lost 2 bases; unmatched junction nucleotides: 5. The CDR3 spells CASSLGLAATYEQYV. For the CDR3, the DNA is TGTGCCAGCAGCTTGGGACTAGCTGCGACCTACGAGCAGTACGTC.

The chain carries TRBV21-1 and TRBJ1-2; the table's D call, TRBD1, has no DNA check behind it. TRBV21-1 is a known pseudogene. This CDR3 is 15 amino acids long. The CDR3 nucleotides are TGTGCCAGCAGCCCGGAAGAAGGGCAGGGTGACGGCTACACCTTC. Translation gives CASSPEEGQGDGYTF.

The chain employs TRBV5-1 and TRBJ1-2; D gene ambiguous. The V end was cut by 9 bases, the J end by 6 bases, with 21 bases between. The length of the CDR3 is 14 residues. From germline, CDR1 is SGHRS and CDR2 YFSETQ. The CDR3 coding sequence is TGCGCCACCAGGAGAGAGGCCTCCGGGGATGGCTACACCTTC. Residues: CATRREASGDGYTF.

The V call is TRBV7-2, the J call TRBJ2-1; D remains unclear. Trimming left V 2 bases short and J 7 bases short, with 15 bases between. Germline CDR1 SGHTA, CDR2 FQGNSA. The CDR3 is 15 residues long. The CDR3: CASSLNMVVPNEQFF. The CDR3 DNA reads TGTGCCAGCAGCTTAAATATGGTAGTCCCTAATGAGCAGTTCTTC.

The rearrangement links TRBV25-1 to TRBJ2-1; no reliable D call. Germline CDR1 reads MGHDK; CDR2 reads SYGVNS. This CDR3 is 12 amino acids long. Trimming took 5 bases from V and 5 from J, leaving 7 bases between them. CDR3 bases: TGTGCCAGCAGTATCTGGGACAATGAGCAGTTCTTC. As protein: CASSIWDNEQFF.

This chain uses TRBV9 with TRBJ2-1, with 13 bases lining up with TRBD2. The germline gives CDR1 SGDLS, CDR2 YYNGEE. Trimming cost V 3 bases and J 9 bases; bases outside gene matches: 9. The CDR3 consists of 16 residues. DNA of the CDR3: TGTGCCAGCAGCGCGACTAGCGGGGGGCCTTTTAGTGAGCAGTTCTTC. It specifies CASSATSGGPFSEQFF.

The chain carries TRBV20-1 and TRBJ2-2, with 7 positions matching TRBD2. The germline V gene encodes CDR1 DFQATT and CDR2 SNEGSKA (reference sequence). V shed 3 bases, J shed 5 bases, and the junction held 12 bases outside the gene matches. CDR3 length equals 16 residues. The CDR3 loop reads CSASQSSGHRTGELFF. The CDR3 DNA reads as TGCAGTGCTAGTCAGTCTAGCGGACACCGAACCGGGGAGCTGTTTTTT.